This T cell receptor beta chain comes out of a study of cytomegalovirus exposure and HLA in healthy donors. This CDR3 region has 15 residues. Germline CDR1 and CDR2: MNHNS and SASEGT. The V and J ends lost 5 bases and 2 bases, in that order; junction bases with no gene match: 9. The assay was immunoSEQ multiplex PCR, and TCRdb's table has in-frame clones only and misses some. Among 150,000 to 200,000 clones listed, 84% were seen once. This clone was observed a single time. The J gene is TRBJ2-7, the V gene TRBV6-1; 7 bases map to TRBD2. This receptor was obtained from a man aged 25 to 40 in good health and CMV-seropositive. Sequenced input: PBMCs. In DNA, the CDR3 is TGTGCCAGCAGTTTCGATCAGCGGGGTACCTACGAGCAGTACTTC. Translating it yields CASSFDQRGTYEQYF.